This TCR beta chain emerged from a study of vaccination effects on CD4 cells after COVID-19. Some clones are missing from TCRdb's copy, which holds only in-frame ones; the method was immunoSEQ multiplex PCR. The sample shows about 45,000 clones, around 80% of them seen only once. Whole-study results and caveats: Sampling in the study covered few convalescent patients and included no early post-infection timepoints.

Viral peptide pools were used in the ViraFEST assay to expand antigen-specific CD4+ T cells, and sequencing came afterward. An approximately nine-day culture period preceded the isolation of CD4+ T cells. A PCR test confirmed that the person had SARS-CoV-2 infection between March and December 2020. A note on this clone: What it binds is unknown.

Trimming stripped 5 bases from V and 0 bases from J, with 5 bases between. The CDR3 loop spans 13 amino acids. Germline assignment: CDR1 SGHNT and CDR2 YENEEA. The chain joins TRBV11-3 to TRBJ1-3; D is ambiguous. The source material was CD4+ T cells from PBMCs cultured with a peptide pool, sampled before COVID-19 vaccination. This clonotype was obtained from a human donor who had a prior SARS-CoV-2 infection. The CDR3 spells CASSQNSGNTIYF. CDR3 DNA: TGTGCCAGCAGCCAGAACTCTGGAAACACCATATATTTT.